Included here is one T cell receptor beta chain sequence, with context. Living in 24 US areas, the participants were between about 18 and 90 years of age. Participants had their cohort set by participant-reported clinical history. Original methodology: Reference gene primer amplification yielded estimated nucleated cell counts. The assay was immunoSEQ multiplex PCR, and TCRdb's table has in-frame clones only and misses some. That table furnishes V, J and clone size, whereas the DNA furnished D and trimming. Among about 340,000 clones listed, 86% were seen once. CDR3 length: 13 residues. The V end was cut by 1 base, the J end by 6 bases, with 6 bases between. This specimen comes from a study of blood T cell repertoires in COVID-19. Study overall: T cells, B-cell-depleted T cells, or PBMCs provided the cDNA or gDNA that served as material.

This sequence joins TRBV12-3 or TRBV12-4 and TRBJ1-4; weak D call: TRBD1 (6 bases). Sample: PBMCs or T cells enriched from blood (not recorded which). This TCR was sampled from a woman in her 40s with acute COVID-19. The CDR3 is CASSLGTDEKLFF. The CDR3 nucleotides are TGTGCCAGCAGTTTAGGGACAGATGAAAAACTGTTTTTT.